The source of this T cell receptor (beta chain) is a study of blood T cell repertoires in COVID-19. Study context: Samples taken during acute and convalescent COVID-19 were collected in the United States, Italy and Spain. T cells, B-cell-depleted T cells, or PBMCs provided the cDNA or gDNA that served as material.

Germline CDR1 MGHRA, CDR2 YSYEKL. This CDR3 has 15 residues. The germline V and J ends were trimmed by 4 bases and 3 bases, with 16 bases remaining between them. The count of this clone is one. Study processing details: Cell counts per sample came from amplifying reference gene primers. The method was immunoSEQ multiplex PCR; TCRdb's version includes in-frame clones alone and lacks a portion of them. V, J and clone size are those of that table, while D and trimming were read from the DNA. Of roughly 190,000 clones listed, around 85% are singletons. The V gene is TRBV4-1, the J gene TRBJ2-7; tentatively, D is TRBD2 (6 bases). The TCR originated in a man younger than 45 with acute or convalescent COVID-19. Material for sequencing was peripheral blood. This chain's CDR3 is CASSRGAQTDYEQYF. The CDR3, as DNA: TGCGCCAGCAGCCGCGGGGCCCAGACTGACTACGAGCAGTACTTC.